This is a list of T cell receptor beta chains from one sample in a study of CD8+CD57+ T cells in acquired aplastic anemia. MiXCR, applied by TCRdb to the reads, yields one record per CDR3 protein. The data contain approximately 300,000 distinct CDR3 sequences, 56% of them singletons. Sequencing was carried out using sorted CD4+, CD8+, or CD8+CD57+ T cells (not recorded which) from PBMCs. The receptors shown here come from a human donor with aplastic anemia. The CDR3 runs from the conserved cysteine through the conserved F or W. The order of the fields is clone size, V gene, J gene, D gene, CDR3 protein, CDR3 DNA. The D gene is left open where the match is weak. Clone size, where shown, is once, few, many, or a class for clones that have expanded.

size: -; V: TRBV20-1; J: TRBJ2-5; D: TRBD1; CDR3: CSARGTGRDQETQYF; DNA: TGCAGTGCTAGGGGGACAGGGAGGGACCAAGAGACCCAGTACTTC
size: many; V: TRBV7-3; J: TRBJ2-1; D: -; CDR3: CASRSGTGSYNEQFF; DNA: TGTGCCAGCAGATCCGGGACTGGGTCCTACAATGAGCAGTTCTTC
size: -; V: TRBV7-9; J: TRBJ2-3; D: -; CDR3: CASSLGWRTDTQYF; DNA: TGTGCCAGCAGCTTAGGATGGAGGACAGATACGCAGTATTTT
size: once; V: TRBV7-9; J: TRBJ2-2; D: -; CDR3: CASSFGPCTGELFF; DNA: TGTGCCAGCAGCTTTGGGCCGTGCACCGGGGAGCTGTTTTTT
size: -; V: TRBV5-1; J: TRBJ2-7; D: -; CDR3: CASSLGHWPYEQYF; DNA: TGCGCCAGCAGCTTGGGTCACTGGCCATACGAGCAGTACTTC
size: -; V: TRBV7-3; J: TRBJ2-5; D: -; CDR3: CASSHRERQETQYF; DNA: TGTGCCAGCAGCCACCGGGAACGACAAGAGACCCAGTACTTC
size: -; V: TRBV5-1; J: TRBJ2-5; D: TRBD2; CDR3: CASSLRLGLAGGGYF; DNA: TGCGCCAGCAGCTTGAGGCTGGGACTAGCGGGAGGAGGGTACTTC
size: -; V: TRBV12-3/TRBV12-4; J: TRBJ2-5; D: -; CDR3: CASSQGGSGQETQYF; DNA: TGTGCCAGCAGCCAAGGAGGGAGCGGGCAAGAGACCCAGTACTTC
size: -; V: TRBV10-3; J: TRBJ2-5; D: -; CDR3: CAISDDQYQETQYF; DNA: TGTGCCATCAGCGATGACCAGTACCAAGAGACCCAGTACTTC
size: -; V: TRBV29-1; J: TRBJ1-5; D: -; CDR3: CSGSPVDQPQHF; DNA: TGCAGCGGTTCTCCGGTCGATCAGCCCCAGCATTTT
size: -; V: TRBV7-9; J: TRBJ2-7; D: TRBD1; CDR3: CASSRGQFYEQYF; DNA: TGTGCCAGCAGCCGGGGACAGTTCTACGAGCAGTACTTC
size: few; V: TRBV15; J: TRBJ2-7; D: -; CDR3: CATSRDRGPSGYEQYF; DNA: TGTGCCACCAGCAGAGACCGAGGACCCTCAGGGTACGAGCAGTACTTC
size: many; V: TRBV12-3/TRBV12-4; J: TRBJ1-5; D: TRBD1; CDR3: CASSFLGTVNQPQHF; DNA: TGTGCCAGCAGTTTCCTCGGGACAGTGAATCAGCCCCAGCATTTT
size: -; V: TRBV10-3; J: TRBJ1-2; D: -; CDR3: CANTGIYNYGYTF; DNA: TGTGCCAATACAGGAATATATAACTATGGCTACACCTTC
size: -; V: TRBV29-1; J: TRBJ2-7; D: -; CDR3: CSGRSSYEQYF; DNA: TGCAGCGGGCGGAGCTCCTACGAGCAGTACTTC
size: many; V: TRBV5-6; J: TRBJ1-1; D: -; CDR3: CASSSVRGSWNTEAFF; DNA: TGTGCCAGCAGCTCCGTTCGGGGTTCCTGGAACACTGAAGCTTTCTTT
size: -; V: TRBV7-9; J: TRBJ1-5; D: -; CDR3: CASSLGQQNQPQHF; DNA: TGTGCCAGCAGCTTAGGACAGCAGAATCAGCCCCAGCATTTT
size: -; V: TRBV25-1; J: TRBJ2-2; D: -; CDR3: CASSAQNTGELFF; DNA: TGTGCCAGCAGTGCACAAAACACCGGGGAGCTGTTTTTT
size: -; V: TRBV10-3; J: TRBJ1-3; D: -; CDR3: CAISESSEWGTIYF; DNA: TGTGCCATCAGTGAGAGCAGCGAGTGGGGCACCATATATTTT
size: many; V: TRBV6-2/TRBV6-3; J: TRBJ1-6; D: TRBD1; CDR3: CASIKRDRGWAPLHF; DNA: TGTGCCAGCATCAAACGGGACAGGGGTTGGGCACCCCTCCACTTT
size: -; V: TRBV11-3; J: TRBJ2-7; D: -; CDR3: CASSLVSKGGYEQYF; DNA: TGTGCCAGCAGCTTAGTCTCTAAAGGCGGCTACGAGCAGTACTTC
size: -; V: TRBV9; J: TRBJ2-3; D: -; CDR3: CASSLSGSSTDTQYF; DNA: TGTGCCAGCAGCTTATCCGGGAGTAGCACAGATACGCAGTATTTT